Listed below are T cell receptor beta chains from one sample, sequenced in a study of post-analysis software for immune sequencing data. Each CDR3 protein gets one entry after TCRdb re-called the PCR reads with MiXCR. Of roughly 600,000 distinct CDR3 sequences listed, 40% to 50% are singletons. Material: blood. The receptor set was obtained from a girl under 18 with multiple sclerosis. The CDR3 runs from the conserved cysteine through the conserved F or W.

v_call | cdr3_aa
TRBV5-1 | CASSLDPGTGGDAFF
TRBV6-5 | CASSYGNWGRFNNEQFF
TRBV29-1 | CSVQGRLARNLYGYTF
TRBV4-1 | CASSRAASSGRNVNGQFF
TRBV27 | CASRLASYNEQFF
TRBV6-1 | CASSEAPWGTEAFF
TRBV6-6 | CASSYLGSSTDTQYF
TRBV4-1 | CASSPMSGGAYEQYF
TRBV7-2 | CASSLAGQGVYEQYF
TRBV6-5 | CASSDNRASTGGYTF
TRBV29-1 | CSVILGLGTEAFF
TRBV27 | CASSLSSGEGGASQFF
TRBV5-1 | CASSLGRGQSYEQYF
TRBV6-2/TRBV6-3 | CASRQGNYEQYF
TRBV9 | CASSAGENIQYF
TRBV2 | CASSVFGAAQPQHF
TRBV10-3 | CAIRPDVSAVDTQYF
TRBV4-1 | CASSQSLLETQYF